The 28 T cell receptor beta chains presented below share a single source sample, sequenced in a study of blood T cell repertoires in COVID-19. Sequencing used immunoSEQ multiplex PCR; TCRdb keeps in-frame clones, though not all of them. The profile shows some 280,000 clones, 85% of them singletons. The sequenced sample was peripheral blood. These receptor sequences come from a woman between 45 and 60 years old with active or convalescent COVID-19.

The chain recombines TRBV7-9 with TRBJ2-2; weak D call: TRBD1 (6 bases). The CDR3 extends over 15 amino acids. The V end was cut by 3 bases, the J end by 1 base, with 9 bases between. Germline values: CDR1 SEHNR, CDR2 FQNEAQ (reference sequence). The CDR3 sequence is CASSFETGNTGELFF. CDR3 DNA sequence: TGTGCCAGCAGCTTTGAGACAGGGAACACCGGGGAGCTGTTTTTT.

DNA of the CDR3: TGTGCCAGCAGCGTAGGAACAGGCCTCTCTGGAAACACCATATATTTT. It is translated as CASSVGTGLSGNTIYF. The rearrangement joins TRBV9 to TRBJ1-3; perhaps TRBD1 as D (5 bases). The CDR3 runs 16 residues. Trimming cost V 0 bases and J 0 bases, with 10 bases left between them. Germline V gene lookup returns CDR1 SGDLS and CDR2 YYNGEE. Full variable domain (outside the CDR3, taken from reference TRBV9 and TRBJ1-3): DSGVTQTPKHLITATGQRVTLRCSPRSGDLSVYWYQQSLDQGLQFLIQYYNGEERAKGNILERFSAQQFPDLHSELNLSSLELGDSALYFCASSVGTGLSGNTIYFGEGSWLTVV.

J is TRBJ1-2 and V is TRBV5-1; D is undetermined. This CDR3 comprises 14 residues. CDR1 SGHRS and CDR2 YFSETQ come from the germline V gene. Trimming removed 0 bases at V and 0 bases at J, with 6 bases between. The DNA of the CDR3 is TGCGCCAGCAGCTTGGCGCCGGCTAACTATGGCTACACCTTC. Translating it yields CASSLAPANYGYTF.

The chain joins TRBV7-2 to TRBJ2-7, with TRBD1 matching over 7 bases. V gave up 1 base and J gave up 3 bases; unmatched junction bases: 6. This CDR3 has 15 amino acids. CDR1 SGHTA and CDR2 FQGNSA come from the germline V gene. The CDR3 protein is CASSLEWGQHYEQYF. The CDR3 nucleotides are TGTGCCAGCAGCTTAGAGTGGGGACAGCACTACGAGCAGTACTTC.

The chain employs TRBV18 and TRBJ2-2; D is unresolved. Trimming left V 2 bases short and J 7 bases short, with 14 bases between. The CDR3 extends over 15 amino acids. Germline CDR1 KGHSH, CDR2 LQKENI. CDR3 sequence (DNA): TGTGCCAGCTCACCATTCGACCCCCGGGTCGGGGAGCTGTTTTTT. This sequence encodes CASSPFDPRVGELFF. Looking up the rest from reference TRBV18 and TRBJ2-2 gives the full variable domain: NAGVMQNPRHLVRRRGQEARLRCSPMKGHSHVYWYRQLPEEGLKFMVYLQKENIIDESGMPKERFSAEFPKEGPSILRIQQVVRGDSAAYFCASSPFDPRVGELFFGEGSRLTVL.

This clone was observed once. This rearrangement joins TRBV10-1 to TRBJ2-7, with D perhaps matching TRBD1 (6 bases). Trimming took off 4 bases at V and 1 base at J, with 14 bases between the two ends. CDR1 and CDR2 from the germline V gene are WNHNN and SYGVQD (reference sequence). The CDR3 totals 15 residues. The CDR3 bases are TGCGCCAGCAGTGCTCCCCCCAGGGGATCCTACGAGCAGTACTTC. Protein sequence: CASSAPPRGSYEQYF.

The chain links TRBV28 to TRBJ1-2; 7 bases match TRBD1. V lost 8 bases, J lost 8 bases, and 11 bases stayed unmatched. The CDR3 has 13 amino acids. CDR1 is MDHEN and CDR2 is SYDVKM in the germline V gene. The DNA for the CDR3 is TGTGCCAGCGGGACCTTAGGGGGCCGGGGCTACACCTTC. This gives the protein CASGTLGGRGYTF.

This chain's CDR3 is CASSGAGEQYF. The CDR3 nucleotides read TGTGCCAGCAGTGGGGCAGGGGAGCAGTACTTC. The chain employs TRBV6-2 or TRBV6-3 and TRBJ2-7; tentative D call: TRBD1 (5 bases). Between the trimmed V and J ends, which lost 5 bases and 7 bases, there was a span of 9 bases. CDR3 size: 11 residues. Germline assignment: CDR1 MNHEY and CDR2 SVGEGT.

The chain carries TRBV14 and TRBJ1-2; 7 bases match TRBD1. The CDR3 has 15 residues. Losses at the gene ends were 5 bases for V and 5 bases for J; bases not matched to a gene: 11. Germline CDR1 and CDR2: SGHDN and FVKESK. CDR3 DNA sequence: TGTGCCAGCAGCGCACGTCCGACAGGGCCATATGGCTACACCTTC. Protein product: CASSARPTGPYGYTF.

V and J are TRBV7-7 and TRBJ2-2, with D perhaps TRBD2 (6 bases). From germline, CDR1 is SSHAT and CDR2 FNYEAQ (reference sequence). This CDR3 comprises 15 residues. Trimming took 5 bases from V and 2 from J, leaving 12 bases between them. The CDR3 here is CASSPWDSNTGELFF. The CDR3 DNA sequence: TGTGCCAGCAGCCCATGGGACTCCAACACCGGGGAGCTGTTTTTT.

The chain is built from TRBV21-1 and TRBJ2-1; the tabulated D call, TRBD2, remains unverified against the DNA. TRBV21-1 is described as a pseudogene. This CDR3 is built from 13 residues. The CDR3 DNA sequence: TGTGCCAGCAGCGCCCCGGGGGGGGGCGAGCAGTTCTTC. Protein product: CASSAPGGGEQFF.

The V gene is TRBV25-1, the J gene TRBJ2-5; 13 bases match TRBD2. The CDR3 is made up of 14 amino acids. CDR1 is MGHDK and CDR2 is SYGVNS in the germline V gene. V trimming: 8 bases; J trimming: 4 bases; junction bases outside the gene matches: 4. CDR3 in amino acids: CASRTSGSGETQYF. Here the CDR3 DNA reads TGTGCCAGCCGGACTAGCGGGAGTGGAGAGACCCAGTACTTC.

J is TRBJ2-2 and V is TRBV7-2, with D uncertain. Trimming stripped 5 bases from V and 4 bases from J, with 17 bases between. The CDR3 spans 16 residues. Germline lookup yields CDR1 SGHTA and CDR2 FQGNSA. This CDR3 reads CASSPRIGISTGELFF. The CDR3, as DNA: TGTGCCAGCAGCCCTAGAATCGGCATTTCCACCGGGGAGCTGTTTTTT.

Ten or more counts support this clone. The V call is TRBV3-1 (or the pseudogene TRBV3-2), the J call TRBJ1-4, with D possibly being TRBD1 (6 bases). Trimming took off 4 bases at V and 8 bases at J, with 17 bases between the two ends. The CDR3 has 15 amino acids. The germline CDR1 and CDR2 sequences are LGHDT and YNNKEL (reference sequence). The CDR3 loop is CASSRGQTGGEKLFF. The CDR3 nucleotides read TGTGCCAGCAGCCGTGGACAGACTGGTGGAGAAAAACTGTTTTTT.

The rearrangement links TRBV5-6 to TRBJ1-5; TRBD1 matches 7 bases. Trimming took 0 bases from V and 4 from J; bases not matched to a gene: 4. The germline V gene has CDR1 SGHDT and CDR2 YYEEEE. There are 15 residues in the CDR3. The CDR3: CASSLAGTVNQPQHF. CDR3 DNA sequence: TGTGCCAGCAGCTTGGCCGGGACAGTTAATCAGCCCCAGCATTTT.

This clone was picked up a small number of times. The same CDR3 also results from other DNA sequences found in this sample. This chain connects TRBV24-1 to TRBJ1-2; D is undetermined. The germline V gene has CDR1 KGHDR and CDR2 SFDVKD. This CDR3 spans 12 amino acids. V was cut by 4 bases and J by 1 base, with 3 bases left in between. CDR3 sequence reads: CATSDSNYGYTF. The CDR3 coding sequence is TGTGCCACCAGTGACAGTAACTATGGCTACACCTTC.

This rearrangement joins TRBV6-4 to TRBJ2-1, with 8 bases matching TRBD2. The CDR3 sequence is 15 residues long. Per the germline V gene, CDR1 is MRHNA and CDR2 is SNTAGT. The J segment lost 8 bases and the V segment lost 8 bases, leaving 14 bases of the junction unmatched. CDR3 region: CASSAGLAYNDEQFF. In DNA, the CDR3 is TGTGCCAGCTCCGCCGGACTAGCATACAACGATGAGCAGTTCTTC.

This sequence joins TRBV5-1 and TRBJ2-1; TRBD1 matches at 7 bases. The CDR3 loop spans 16 amino acids. The V gene's germline CDR1 is SGHRS and CDR2 YFSETQ. The V segment lost 4 bases and the J segment 0 bases; nucleotides outside the gene matches: 7. The CDR3 loop is CASSRLTGSSYNEQFF. In DNA, the CDR3 is TGCGCCAGCAGCCGCTTGACAGGGAGCTCCTACAATGAGCAGTTCTTC.

V is TRBV6-2 or TRBV6-3 and J is TRBJ2-3, with TRBD1 matching over 8 bases. The ends lost 6 bases at V and 2 bases at J; junction bases unmatched: 7. CDR3 length: 15 residues. Looked up from germline, CDR1 is MNHEY and CDR2 is SVGEGT. CDR3 in DNA: TGTGCCAGCAGCCGGACAGGGCCCCCCACAGATACGCAGTATTTT. Translated, it gives CASSRTGPPTDTQYF.

This chain links TRBV5-1 with TRBJ2-6; TRBD1 aligns across 7 bases. This CDR3 is built from 17 residues. Per germline, CDR1 SGHRS and CDR2 YFSETQ. The V segment lost 0 bases and the J segment 0 bases; nucleotides outside the gene matches: 3. The CDR3 protein is CASSLGGTASGANVLTF. In nucleotides, the CDR3 is TGCGCCAGCAGCTTGGGGGGGACAGCCTCTGGGGCCAACGTCCTGACTTTC.

This chain joins TRBV10-1 and TRBJ1-2; the D gene is possibly TRBD1 (6 bases). The length of the CDR3 is 14 residues. V was clipped by 0 bases and J by 3 bases, with 8 bases between them. Germline V CDR1 and CDR2: WNHNN, SYGVQD (reference sequence). CDR3 in DNA: TGCGCCAGCAGTGAGTCCGGACAGCACTATGGCTACACCTTC. Its translation: CASSESGQHYGYTF.

This chain uses TRBV7-9 with TRBJ2-2; TRBD1 agrees at 9 bases. The CDR3 totals 16 residues. Trimming cost V 6 bases and J 2 bases; bases outside gene matches: 7. Germline V CDR1 and CDR2: SEHNR, FQNEAQ (reference sequence). The CDR3 DNA reads as TGTGCCAGCAGATACCGGGACAGGGATAACACCGGGGAGCTGTTTTTT. As protein: CASRYRDRDNTGELFF. Together with reference TRBV7-9 and TRBJ2-2, the CDR3 gives the full variable domain: DTGVSQNPRHKITKRGQNVTFRCDPISEHNRLYWYRQTLGQGPEFLTYFQNEAQLEKSRLLSDRFSAERPKGSFSTLEIQRTEQGDSAMYLCASRYRDRDNTGELFFGEGSRLTVL.

The chain couples TRBV25-1 to TRBJ2-3; 8 nucleotides line up with TRBD1. J lost 5 bases, V lost 3 bases, and 7 bases had no gene match. CDR1 and CDR2 (germline): MGHDK, SYGVNS. This CDR3 has 15 amino acids. CDR3 in DNA: TGTGCCAGCAGTGACCCGGGACAGGCCAAAGATACGCAGTATTTT. It translates to CASSDPGQAKDTQYF.

This clone was detected once. The chain employs TRBV5-6 and TRBJ1-2; D is unclear. The V gene's germline CDR1 is SGHDT and CDR2 YYEEEE. Trimming pared 0 bases from V and 2 bases from J, leaving 5 bases between. The CDR3 contains 13 residues. The CDR3 protein is CASSLVENYGYTF. For the CDR3, the DNA is TGTGCCAGCAGCTTGGTGGAGAACTATGGCTACACCTTC.

This chain connects TRBV2 to TRBJ1-5; D is possibly TRBD1 (5 bases). CDR3 length equals 17 residues. Germline V gene lookup returns CDR1 SNHLY and CDR2 FYNNEI. V gave up 2 bases and J gave up 0 bases, with 14 bases separating them. The CDR3 sequence is CASSEFTGLYSNQPQHF. DNA for the CDR3: TGTGCCAGCAGTGAATTTACAGGACTATATAGCAATCAGCCCCAGCATTTT.

In nucleotides, the CDR3 is TGTGCCAGCAGACCCCAGGGGAAATACTATGGCTACACCTTC. Amino acid sequence: CASRPQGKYYGYTF. This chain joins TRBV28 and TRBJ1-2, with a weak D call TRBD1 (6 bases). V lost 6 bases and J 3 bases, leaving 14 bases between the germline ends. Germline CDR1 reads MDHEN; CDR2 reads SYDVKM. The CDR3 contains 14 residues.

This clone is a singleton in its sample. This sequence joins TRBV15 and TRBJ2-5; D gene ambiguous. The CDR3 is 14 amino acids. Germline CDR1 and CDR2: LNHNV and YYDKDF (reference sequence). V was shortened by 7 bases and J by 2 bases, with 14 bases between the two germline ends. As DNA, the CDR3 is TGTGCCACCACCCAGAGTGGAGTACAAGAGACCCAGTACTTC. Translation: CATTQSGVQETQYF.

The rearrangement uses TRBV6-5 and TRBJ2-7; 8 nucleotides agree with TRBD2. This CDR3 is built from 15 residues. Trimming cost V 5 bases and J 9 bases; bases outside gene matches: 15. CDR1 is MNHEY and CDR2 is SVGAGI in the germline V gene. The CDR3 here is CASSRMGLVDSGQYF. The CDR3 region has the DNA TGTGCCAGCAGTAGGATGGGACTAGTCGATTCCGGGCAGTACTTC.